This T cell receptor beta chain came from a study of blood T cell repertoires in COVID-19. Turning to the study itself: The United States, Italy and Spain supplied acute and convalescent COVID-19 samples.

The length of the CDR3 is 14 residues. V was clipped by 6 bases and J by 7 bases; unmatched bases: 10. Germline CDR1 reads GTSNPN; CDR2 reads SVGIG (reference sequence). In the authors' workflow: How many nucleated cells were present was estimated from reference gene primer amplification. Data came from immunoSEQ multiplex PCR; TCRdb stores just in-frame clones and leaves some out. V, J and clone size are taken as reported in that table, and D and trimming were inferred from the DNA itself. Among about 27,000 clones listed, more than 85% were seen once. This clonotype originated in a human donor with active COVID-19. The donor label of this sample is uncertain. Sequencing was done on a sample of peripheral blood. The rearrangement uses TRBV30 and TRBJ1-2; 11 bases agree with TRBD1. The CDR3 region is CACPGTGGLGGYTF. CDR3 DNA sequence: TGTGCCTGTCCCGGGACAGGGGGTTTAGGTGGCTACACCTTC.